The 11 T cell receptor beta chains below were found in one sample sequenced in a study of blood T cell repertoires in COVID-19. Libraries were prepared by immunoSEQ multiplex PCR; TCRdb keeps only in-frame clonotypes and omits some of them. The sample contains about 250,000 clones, about 91% of which appear only once. The sample comprised peripheral blood. Source of these receptors: a woman aged 25 to 39 with COVID-19, enrolled during active disease.

The V and J genes are TRBV7-9 and TRBJ1-2, with TRBD1 matching over 7 bases. Germline-derived CDR1 and CDR2 are SEHNR and FQNEAQ (reference sequence). Trimming took 5 bases from V and 6 from J; bases not matched to a gene: 9. The length of the CDR3 is 14 residues. The DNA of the CDR3 is TGTGCCAGCAGCCAACCCGGGACAGTAGATGGCTACACCTTC. It codes for CASSQPGTVDGYTF.

The rearrangement joins TRBV11-3 to TRBJ1-1; D may be TRBD1 (6 bases). This CDR3 region has 16 residues. Germline CDR1 and CDR2: SGHNT and YENEEA. Trimming cost V 6 bases and J 0 bases, with 17 bases left between them. Written as DNA, the CDR3 is TGTGCCAGCAGACCGCAGGGGTGGGGGCTGAACACTGAAGCTTTCTTT. Amino acid sequence: CASRPQGWGLNTEAFF.

The genes are TRBV3-1 (or the pseudogene TRBV3-2) and TRBJ2-6; a weak D match, TRBD1 (7 bases). The CDR3 runs to 18 residues. The germline V and J ends were trimmed by 4 bases and 4 bases, with 20 bases remaining between them. The germline gives CDR1 LGHDT, CDR2 YNNKEL (reference sequence). CDR3 protein: CASSPHSTRGPGANVLTF. In DNA form, the CDR3 reads TGTGCCAGCAGCCCCCATTCGACTAGGGGGCCAGGGGCCAACGTCCTGACTTTC.

For this clone: The same CDR3 is also encoded by other DNA sequences in this sample. The CDR3 protein is CAISQGYEQYV. Here the CDR3 DNA reads TGTGCCATCAGCCAGGGATACGAGCAGTACGTC. The chain combines TRBV10-3 with TRBJ2-7, with D tentatively TRBD1 (5 bases). The V gene's germline CDR1 is ENHRY and CDR2 SYGVKD. The ends were cut back, 6 bases at V and 4 bases at J, with 7 bases in the middle. The CDR3 spans 11 residues.

The chain employs TRBV4-1 and TRBJ2-1; D is possibly TRBD1 (5 bases). V lost 4 bases and J lost 6, with 7 bases in between. From germline, CDR1 is MGHRA and CDR2 YSYEKL. The CDR3 has 12 amino acids. The DNA of the CDR3 is TGCGCCAGCAGCCGACAGAGCAATGAGCAGTTCTTC. Translation gives CASSRQSNEQFF.

The chain links TRBV5-1 to TRBJ2-2; weak D call: TRBD2 (5 bases). V dropped 0 bases and J dropped 5 bases, with 14 bases sitting between them. CDR3 length: 16 residues. Per the germline V gene, CDR1 is SGHRS and CDR2 is YFSETQ. The CDR3 DNA sequence: TGCGCCAGCAGCTTGGTGGTGGGAGTGAAAACCGGGGAGCTGTTTTTT. Translation: CASSLVVGVKTGELFF.

V usage is TRBV9 and J usage is TRBJ2-3; D may be TRBD2 (6 bases). In germline, CDR1 is SGDLS, CDR2 YYNGEE. Trimming removed 0 bases at V and 2 bases at J, with 13 bases between. CDR3 size: 16 residues. CDR3 protein: CASSVGAGTDTDTQYF. The CDR3 region has the DNA TGTGCCAGCAGCGTAGGCGCGGGGACGGACACAGATACGCAGTATTTT.

The chain combines TRBV21-1 with TRBJ2-5; TRBD2 is the table's D call, not checked against the DNA. TRBV21-1 is flagged as a pseudogene. CDR3 length: 16 amino acids. CDR3 amino acids: CASSKGGIPDEETQYF. CDR3 coding DNA: TGTGCCAGCAGCAAAGGAGGGATCCCAGACGAAGAGACCCAGTACTTC.

This chain uses TRBV24-1 with TRBJ2-1, with a possible D match to TRBD1 (6 bases). The CDR3 contains 14 residues. Trimming pared 5 bases from V and 7 bases from J, leaving 14 bases between. Germline CDR1 KGHDR, CDR2 SFDVKD. In nucleotides, the CDR3 is TGTGCCACCAGTGCCCTCCCGGACAGTAATGAGCAGTTCTTC. This codes for CATSALPDSNEQFF.

DNA for the CDR3: TGTGCCAGCAGCTTCCGGGACAGGGGCACAGATACGCAGTATTTT. The encoded protein is CASSFRDRGTDTQYF. The rearrangement joins TRBV5-5 to TRBJ2-3; 9 nucleotides agree with TRBD1. CDR3 length equals 15 residues. With 2 bases clipped from V and 1 base from J, the junction kept 2 bases outside the gene matches. Germline assignment: CDR1 SGHKS and CDR2 YYEKEE (reference sequence).

The chain has TRBV28 and TRBJ2-2, with 8 bases identical to TRBD1. The ends lost 4 bases at V and 7 bases at J; junction bases unmatched: 5. Germline-derived CDR1 and CDR2 are MDHEN and SYDVKM. The CDR3 covers 14 residues. The chain's CDR3 is CASSWTGQGGELFF. The DNA for the CDR3 is TGTGCCAGCAGTTGGACAGGGCAGGGCGGGGAGCTGTTTTTT.